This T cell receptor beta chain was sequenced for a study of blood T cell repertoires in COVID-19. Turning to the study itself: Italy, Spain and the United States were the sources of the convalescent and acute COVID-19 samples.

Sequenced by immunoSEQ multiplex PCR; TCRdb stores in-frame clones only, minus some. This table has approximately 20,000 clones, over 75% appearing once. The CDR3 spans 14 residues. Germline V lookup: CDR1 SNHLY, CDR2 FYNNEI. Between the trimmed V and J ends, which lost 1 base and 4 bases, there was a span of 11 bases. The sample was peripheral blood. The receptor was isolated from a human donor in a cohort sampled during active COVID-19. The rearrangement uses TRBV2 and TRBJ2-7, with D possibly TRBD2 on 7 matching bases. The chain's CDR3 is CASSEGGRGYEQYF. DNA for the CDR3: TGTGCCAGCAGTGAAGGGGGGAGGGGGTACGAGCAGTACTTC.